The 10 T cell receptor beta chains presented below share a single source sample, sequenced in a study of cytomegalovirus exposure and HLA in healthy donors (dated by TCRdb to the late 2010s). Libraries were prepared through the immunoSEQ multiplex PCR assay. For the multiplex PCR, a mixture combining 60 forward primers for TCR Vbeta segments and 13 reverse primers for TCR Jbeta segments was used. TCRdb took over this immuneACCESS table, retaining in-frame rearrangements with V and J assigned. Such tables are incomplete; in checked studies, under half of the missing clones stem from an unresolved V gene, and the remainder is unexplained. In this sample the table shows about 130,000 clones, around three quarters of which occur a single time. 1% to 1.5% of the sample goes to the ten largest clones. Sequenced: PBMCs. These TCRs come from a female donor in good health and CMV-seronegative.

The chain uses TRBV5-1 and TRBJ2-7, with 10 bases that match TRBD1. The V segment lost 4 bases and the J segment 2 bases; nucleotides outside the gene matches: 3. This CDR3 has 14 amino acids. CDR1 and CDR2 from the germline V gene are SGHRS and YFSETQ. The CDR3 bases are TGCGCCAGCAGCGAGACAGGGGGCCCCTACGAGCAGTACTTC. Amino acids: CASSETGGPYEQYF.

This clone came up a few times. V gene TRBV4-1 combines with J gene TRBJ2-7; 12 bases fit TRBD1. In germline, CDR1 is MGHRA, CDR2 YSYEKL. The CDR3 is made up of 16 amino acids. The junction had 8 bases not matched to a gene; V was cut back by 2 bases and J by 6 bases. Here the CDR3 DNA reads TGCGCCAGCAGCCAACACGGGGGACAGGGGGCTGTCGAGCAGTACTTC. It translates to CASSQHGGQGAVEQYF.

The gene calls are TRBV7-6 and TRBJ2-3, with D perhaps TRBD2 (7 bases). Trimming left V 4 bases short and J 6 bases short, with 26 bases between. This CDR3 region has 18 residues. The germline CDR1 and CDR2 sequences are SGHVS and FNYEAQ. CDR3 nucleotide sequence: TGTGCCAGCAGCTCCCACTGGGGTCAAGGGGGGGTTAAGGATACGCAGTATTTT. The encoded protein is CASSSHWGQGGVKDTQYF.

This clone was counted once. The rearrangement links TRBV11-2 to TRBJ1-3, with D maybe TRBD1 (5 bases). Trimming stripped 1 base from V and 2 bases from J, with 18 bases between. This CDR3 has 18 amino acids. Germline V gene lookup returns CDR1 SGHAT and CDR2 FQNNGV. In nucleotides, the CDR3 is TGTGCCAGCAGCTTAGGCCCCGCCAGGGTATCACCTGGAAACACCATATATTTT. Translation: CASSLGPARVSPGNTIYF. Complete variable domain (other parts from reference TRBV11-2 and TRBJ1-3): EAGVAQSPRYKIIEKRQSVAFWCNPISGHATLYWYQQILGQGPKLLIQFQNNGVVDDSQLPKDRFSAERLKGVDSTLKIQPAKLEDSAVYLCASSLGPARVSPGNTIYFGEGSWLTVV.

The chain joins TRBV7-6 to TRBJ2-1; 8 bases map to TRBD1. Germline V CDR1 and CDR2: SGHVS, FNYEAQ. Germline trimming cut 3 bases from V and 8 bases from J; bases unmatched to any gene: 15. CDR3 length: 17 amino acids. CDR3: CASSFQTLGQVRDEQFF. In nucleotides, the CDR3 is TGTGCCAGCAGCTTCCAAACCCTGGGACAGGTGAGGGATGAGCAGTTCTTC. Together with reference TRBV7-6 and TRBJ2-1, the CDR3 gives the full variable domain: GAGVSQSPRYKVTKRGQDVALRCDPISGHVSLYWYRQALGQGPEFLTYFNYEAQQDKSGLPNDRFSAERPEGSISTLTIQRTEQRDSAMYRCASSFQTLGQVRDEQFFGPGTRLTVL.

The V call is TRBV5-1, the J call TRBJ1-3, with D tentatively TRBD1 (5 bases). V gave up 4 bases and J gave up 0 bases, with 5 bases separating them. The germline CDR1 and CDR2 sequences are SGHRS and YFSETQ. The CDR3 has 13 residues. The DNA of the CDR3 is TGCGCCAGCAGCACAGGCTCTGGAAACACCATATATTTT. It is translated as CASSTGSGNTIYF. Combining the CDR3 with reference TRBV5-1 and TRBJ1-3 gives the whole variable domain KAGVTQTPRYLIKTRGQQVTLSCSPISGHRSVSWYQQTPGQGLQFLFEYFSETQRNKGNFPGRFSGRQFSNSRSEMNVSTLELGDSALYLCASSTGSGNTIYFGEGSWLTVV.

The CDR3 spells CASSFSPGLVSYEQYF. The CDR3, as DNA: TGTGCCAGCAGCTTCTCTCCGGGACTAGTGTCCTACGAGCAGTACTTC. The J gene is TRBJ2-7, the V gene TRBV11-2; 8 bases align to TRBD2. Germline lookup yields CDR1 SGHAT and CDR2 FQNNGV. With V trimmed by 3 bases and J by 1 base, 8 bases remained unmatched. The CDR3 covers 16 residues.

DNA for the CDR3: TGTGCCAGCAGCAGAGCGGGAGGGACCAAAAACATTCAGTACTTC. This encodes CASSRAGGTKNIQYF. This sequence joins TRBV5-4 and TRBJ2-4; 10 bases are a match to TRBD2. V lost 4 bases to trimming and J lost 2 bases; unmatched junction nucleotides: 3. Germline V gene sequence: CDR1 SGHNT, CDR2 YYREEE (reference sequence). CDR3 length: 15 residues.

This chain links TRBV9 with TRBJ2-5, with no clear D. CDR1 and CDR2 from the germline V gene are SGDLS and YYNGEE. The CDR3 runs 11 residues. Trimming shortened V by 6 bases and J by 5 bases, and 8 bases separated the two germline ends. In DNA form, the CDR3 reads TGTGCCAGCAAAGAGCTTGAGACCCAGTACTTC. This gives the protein CASKELETQYF.

This clone has only a few counts. One end of the junction fails to match germline, which may point to a read error. The chain carries TRBV7-9 and TRBJ2-3; 7 nucleotides line up with TRBD1. This CDR3 is 13 amino acids long. CDR1 and CDR2 (germline): SEHNR, FQNEAQ (reference sequence). CDR3: CSSSLEGADTQYF. Here the CDR3 DNA reads TGTTCCAGCAGCTTAGAGGGGGCGGATACGCAGTATTTT.